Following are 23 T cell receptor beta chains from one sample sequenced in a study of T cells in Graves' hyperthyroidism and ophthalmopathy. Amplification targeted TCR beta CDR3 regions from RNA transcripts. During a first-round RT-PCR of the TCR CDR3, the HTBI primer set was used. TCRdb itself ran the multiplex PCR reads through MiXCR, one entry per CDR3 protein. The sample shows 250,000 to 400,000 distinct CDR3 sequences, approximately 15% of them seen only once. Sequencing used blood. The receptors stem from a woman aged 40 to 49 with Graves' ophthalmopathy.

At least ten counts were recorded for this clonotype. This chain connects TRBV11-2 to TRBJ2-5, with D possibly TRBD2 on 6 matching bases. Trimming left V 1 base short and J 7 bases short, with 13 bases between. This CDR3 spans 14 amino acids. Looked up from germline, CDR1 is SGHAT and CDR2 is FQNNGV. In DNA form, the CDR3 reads TGTGCCAGCAGCTTAGGAAATAGGAGGGGGACCCAGTACTTC. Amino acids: CASSLGNRRGTQYF.

CDR3 nucleotide sequence: TGTGCCTGGACGGCGGGTCCCACCGGGGAGCTGTTTTTT. It translates to CAWTAGPTGELFF. The V gene is TRBV30, the J gene TRBJ2-2; TRBD2 might be the D (5 bases). Germline lookup yields CDR1 GTSNPN and CDR2 SVGIG (reference sequence). This CDR3 contains 13 residues. V was cut by 4 bases and J by 4 bases, with 10 bases left in between.

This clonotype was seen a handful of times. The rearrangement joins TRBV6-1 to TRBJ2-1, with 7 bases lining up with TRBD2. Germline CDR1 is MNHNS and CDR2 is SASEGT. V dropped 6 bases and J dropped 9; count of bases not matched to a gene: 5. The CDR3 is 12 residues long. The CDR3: CASRGGGGEQFF. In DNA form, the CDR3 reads TGTGCCAGCAGGGGTGGGGGGGGTGAGCAGTTCTTC.

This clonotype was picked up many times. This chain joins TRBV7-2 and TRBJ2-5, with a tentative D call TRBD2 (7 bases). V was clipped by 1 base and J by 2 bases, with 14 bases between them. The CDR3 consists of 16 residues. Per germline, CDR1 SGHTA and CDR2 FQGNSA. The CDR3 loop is CASSLVGGAQQETQYF. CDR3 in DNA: TGTGCCAGCAGCTTAGTAGGGGGGGCCCAACAAGAGACCCAGTACTTC.

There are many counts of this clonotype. CDR3 sequence reads: CASRSIGASTDTQYF. CDR3 coding DNA: TGTGCCAGCAGATCCATCGGGGCCAGCACAGATACGCAGTATTTT. This chain uses TRBV11-2 with TRBJ2-3; either TRBD1 or TRBD2 may supply D (5 bases each). The CDR3 is 15 residues long. Germline CDR1 and CDR2: SGHAT and FQNNGV. Trimming took 6 bases from V and 0 from J, leaving 13 bases between them.

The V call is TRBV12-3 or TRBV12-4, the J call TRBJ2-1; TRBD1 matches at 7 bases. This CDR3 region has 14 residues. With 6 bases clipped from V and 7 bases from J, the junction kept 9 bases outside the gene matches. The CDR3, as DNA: TGTGCCAGCAGGTCCCCGGGACAGCAAAATGAGCAGTTCTTC. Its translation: CASRSPGQQNEQFF.

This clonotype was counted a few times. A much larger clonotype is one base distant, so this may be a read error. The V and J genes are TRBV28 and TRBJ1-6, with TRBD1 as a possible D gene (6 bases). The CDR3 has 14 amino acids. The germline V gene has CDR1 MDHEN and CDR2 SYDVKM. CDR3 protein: CAGSFGGANSPLHF. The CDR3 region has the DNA TGTGCCGGCAGTTTTGGGGGGGCAAATTCACCCCTCCACTTT.

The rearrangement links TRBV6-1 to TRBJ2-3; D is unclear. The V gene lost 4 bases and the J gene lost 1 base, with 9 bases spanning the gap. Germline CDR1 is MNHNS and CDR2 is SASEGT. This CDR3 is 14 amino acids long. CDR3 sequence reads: CASSGVVGTDTQYF. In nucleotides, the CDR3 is TGTGCCAGCAGTGGGGTAGTCGGCACAGATACGCAGTATTTT.

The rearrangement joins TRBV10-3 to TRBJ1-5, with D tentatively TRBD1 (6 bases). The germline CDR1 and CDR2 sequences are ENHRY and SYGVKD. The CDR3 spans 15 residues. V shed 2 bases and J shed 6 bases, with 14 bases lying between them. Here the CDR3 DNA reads TGTGCCATCAGTGAGGGTGGGGGGGCTGGTCAGCCCCAGCATTTT. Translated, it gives CAISEGGGAGQPQHF.

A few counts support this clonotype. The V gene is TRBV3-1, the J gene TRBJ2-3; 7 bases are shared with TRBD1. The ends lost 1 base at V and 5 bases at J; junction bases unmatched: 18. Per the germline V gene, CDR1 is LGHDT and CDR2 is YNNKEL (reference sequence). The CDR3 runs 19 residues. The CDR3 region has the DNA TGTGCCAGCAGCCAAGGGGTCGATGGGGACAGTGTTGTAGAAGATACGCAGTATTTT. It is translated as CASSQGVDGDSVVEDTQYF.

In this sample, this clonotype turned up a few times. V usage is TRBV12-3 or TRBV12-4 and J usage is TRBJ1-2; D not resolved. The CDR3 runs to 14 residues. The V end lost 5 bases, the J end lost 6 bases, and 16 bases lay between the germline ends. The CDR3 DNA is TGTGCCAGCAGTCCAAGTACGGCCAACCATGGCTACACCTTC. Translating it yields CASSPSTANHGYTF.

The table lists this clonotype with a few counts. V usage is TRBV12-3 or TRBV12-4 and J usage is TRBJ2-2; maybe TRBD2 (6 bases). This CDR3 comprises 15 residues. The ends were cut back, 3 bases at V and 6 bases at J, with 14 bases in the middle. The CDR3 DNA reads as TGTGCCAGCAGTTTTAAAGCCGGGGGAGCCGGGGAGCTGTTTTTT. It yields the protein CASSFKAGGAGELFF.

CDR3 bases: TGTGCCAGCAGTTTTGGCCTAGCGGGAGGTTCCTTCTACGAGCAGTACTTC. This codes for CASSFGLAGGSFYEQYF. The chain joins TRBV28 to TRBJ2-7; TRBD2 aligns across 11 bases. This CDR3 comprises 17 residues. CDR1 and CDR2 (germline): MDHEN, SYDVKM. V gave up 3 bases and J gave up 3 bases; unmatched junction bases: 10.

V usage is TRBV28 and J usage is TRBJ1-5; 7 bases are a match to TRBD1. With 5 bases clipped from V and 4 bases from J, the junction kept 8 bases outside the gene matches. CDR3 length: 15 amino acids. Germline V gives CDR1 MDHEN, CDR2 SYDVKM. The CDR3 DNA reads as TGTGCCAGCAGTCGACAGGGAAGGAAGAATCAGCCCCAGCATTTT. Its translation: CASSRQGRKNQPQHF.

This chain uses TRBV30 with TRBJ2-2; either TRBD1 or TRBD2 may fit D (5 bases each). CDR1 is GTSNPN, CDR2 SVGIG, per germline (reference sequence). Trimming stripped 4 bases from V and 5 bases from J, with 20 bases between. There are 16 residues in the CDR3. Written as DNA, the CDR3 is TGTGCCTGGACCCCTGGGGACGGCGGTTGGACCGGGGAGCTGTTTTTT. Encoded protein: CAWTPGDGGWTGELFF.

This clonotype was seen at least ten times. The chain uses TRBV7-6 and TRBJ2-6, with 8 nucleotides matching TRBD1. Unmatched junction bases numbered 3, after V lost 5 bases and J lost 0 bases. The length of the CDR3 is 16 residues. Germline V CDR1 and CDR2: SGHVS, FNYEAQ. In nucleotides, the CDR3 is TGTGCCAGCAGCCGAGACAGGGGCTCTGGGGCCAACGTCCTGACTTTC. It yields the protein CASSRDRGSGANVLTF.

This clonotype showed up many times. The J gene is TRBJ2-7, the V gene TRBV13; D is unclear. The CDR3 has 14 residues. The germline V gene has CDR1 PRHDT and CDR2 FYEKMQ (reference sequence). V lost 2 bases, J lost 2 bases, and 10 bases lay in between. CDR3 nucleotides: TGTGCCAGCAGCTTATTAACGGCCCCCTACGAGCAGTACTTC. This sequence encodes CASSLLTAPYEQYF.

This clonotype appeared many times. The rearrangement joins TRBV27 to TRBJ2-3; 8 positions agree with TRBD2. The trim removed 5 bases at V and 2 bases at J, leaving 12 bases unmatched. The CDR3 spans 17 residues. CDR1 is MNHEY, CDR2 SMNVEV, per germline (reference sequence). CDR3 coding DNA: TGTGCCAGCAGTCTCCTCCCGACTAGCGCCATCACAGATACGCAGTATTTT. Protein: CASSLLPTSAITDTQYF.

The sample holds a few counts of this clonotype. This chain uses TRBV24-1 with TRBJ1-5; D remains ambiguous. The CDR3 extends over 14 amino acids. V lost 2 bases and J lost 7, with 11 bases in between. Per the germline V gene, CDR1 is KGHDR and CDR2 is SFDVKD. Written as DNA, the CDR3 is TGTGCCACCAGTGATTCCGGGGTAGAGCAGCCCCAGCATTTT. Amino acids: CATSDSGVEQPQHF.

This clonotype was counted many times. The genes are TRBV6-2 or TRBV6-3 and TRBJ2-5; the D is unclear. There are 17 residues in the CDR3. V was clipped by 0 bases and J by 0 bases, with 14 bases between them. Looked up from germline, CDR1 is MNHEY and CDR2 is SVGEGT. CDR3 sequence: CASSYSKAAFNQETQYF. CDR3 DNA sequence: TGTGCCAGCAGTTACTCGAAGGCAGCCTTCAACCAAGAGACCCAGTACTTC.

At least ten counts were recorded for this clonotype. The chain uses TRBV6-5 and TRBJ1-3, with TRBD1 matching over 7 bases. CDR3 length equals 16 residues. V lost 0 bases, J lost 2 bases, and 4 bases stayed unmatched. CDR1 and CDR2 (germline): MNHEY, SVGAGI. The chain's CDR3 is CASSYSTGRTGNTIYF. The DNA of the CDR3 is TGTGCCAGCAGTTACTCGACAGGGAGGACTGGAAACACCATATATTTT.

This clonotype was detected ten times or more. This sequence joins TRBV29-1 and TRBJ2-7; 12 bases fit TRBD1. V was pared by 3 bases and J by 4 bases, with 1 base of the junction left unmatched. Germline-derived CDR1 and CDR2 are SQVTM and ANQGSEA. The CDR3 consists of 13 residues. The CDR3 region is CSVEGQGAYEQYF. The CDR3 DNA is TGCAGCGTTGAGGGACAGGGGGCTTACGAGCAGTACTTC.

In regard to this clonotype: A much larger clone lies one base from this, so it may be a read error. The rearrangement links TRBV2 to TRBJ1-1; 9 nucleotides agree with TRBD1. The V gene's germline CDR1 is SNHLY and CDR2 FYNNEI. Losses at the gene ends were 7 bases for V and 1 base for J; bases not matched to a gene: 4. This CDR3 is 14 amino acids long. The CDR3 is CASNPGQGNTEAFF. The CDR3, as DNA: TGTGCCAGCAACCCGGGACAGGGGAACACTGAAGCTTTCTTT. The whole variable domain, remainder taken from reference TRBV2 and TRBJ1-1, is EPEVTQTPSHQVTQMGQEVILRCVPISNHLYFYWYRQILGQKVEFLVSFYNNEISEKSEIFDDQFSVERPDGSNFTLKIRSTKLEDSAMYFCASNPGQGNTEAFFGQGTRLTVV.